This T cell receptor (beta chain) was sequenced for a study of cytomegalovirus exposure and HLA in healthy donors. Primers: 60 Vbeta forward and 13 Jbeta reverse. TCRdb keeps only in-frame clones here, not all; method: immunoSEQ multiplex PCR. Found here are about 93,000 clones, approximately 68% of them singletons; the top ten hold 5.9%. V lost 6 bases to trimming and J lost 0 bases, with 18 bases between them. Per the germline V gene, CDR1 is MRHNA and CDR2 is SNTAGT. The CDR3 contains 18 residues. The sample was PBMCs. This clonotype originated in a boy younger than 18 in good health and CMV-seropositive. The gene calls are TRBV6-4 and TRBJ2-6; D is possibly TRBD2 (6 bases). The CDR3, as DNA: TGTGCCAGCAGCCTGAGAGGGGCGGGATACTCTGGGGCCAACGTCCTGACTTTC. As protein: CASSLRGAGYSGANVLTF.